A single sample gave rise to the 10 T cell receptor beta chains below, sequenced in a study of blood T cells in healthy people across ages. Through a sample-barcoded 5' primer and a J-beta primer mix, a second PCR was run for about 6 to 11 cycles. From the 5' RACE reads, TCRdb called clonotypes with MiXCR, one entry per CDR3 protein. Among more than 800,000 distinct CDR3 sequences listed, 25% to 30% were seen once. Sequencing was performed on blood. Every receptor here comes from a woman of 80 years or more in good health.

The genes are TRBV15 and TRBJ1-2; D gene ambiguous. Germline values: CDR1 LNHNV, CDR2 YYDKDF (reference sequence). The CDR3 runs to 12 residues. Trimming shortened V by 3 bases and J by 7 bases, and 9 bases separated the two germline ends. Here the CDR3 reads CATSSPWGGYTF. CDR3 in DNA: TGTGCCACCAGCAGTCCCTGGGGTGGCTACACCTTC.

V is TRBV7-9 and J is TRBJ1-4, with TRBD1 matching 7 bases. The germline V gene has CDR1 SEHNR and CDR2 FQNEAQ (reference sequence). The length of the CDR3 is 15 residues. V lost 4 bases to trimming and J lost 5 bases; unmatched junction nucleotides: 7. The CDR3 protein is CASSSIQGTNEKLFF. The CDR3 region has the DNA TGTGCCAGCAGCTCCATACAGGGGACAAATGAAAAACTGTTTTTT. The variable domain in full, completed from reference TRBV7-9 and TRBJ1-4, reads DTGVSQNPRHKITKRGQNVTFRCDPISEHNRLYWYRQTLGQGPEFLTYFQNEAQLEKSRLLSDRFSAERPKGSFSTLEIQRTEQGDSAMYLCASSSIQGTNEKLFFGSGTQLSVL.

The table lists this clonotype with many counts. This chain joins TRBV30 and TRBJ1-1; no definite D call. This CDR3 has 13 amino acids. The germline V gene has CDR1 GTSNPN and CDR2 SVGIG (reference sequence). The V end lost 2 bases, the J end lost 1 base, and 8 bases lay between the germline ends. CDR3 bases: TGTGCCTGGAGTAAACACACGAACACTGAAGCTTTCTTT. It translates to CAWSKHTNTEAFF. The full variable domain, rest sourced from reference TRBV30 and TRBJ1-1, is SQTIHQWPATLVQPVGSPLSLECTVEGTSNPNLYWYRQAAGRGLQLLFYSVGIGQISSEVPQNLSASRPQDRQFILSSKKLLLSDSGFYLCAWSKHTNTEAFFGQGTRLTVV.

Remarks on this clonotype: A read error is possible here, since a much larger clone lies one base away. The CDR3 is CSALTQGGYGYTF. Written as DNA, the CDR3 is TGCAGTGCTCTCACTCAGGGGGGCTATGGCTACACCTTC. The V gene is TRBV20-1, the J gene TRBJ1-2, with 7 bases fitting TRBD1. The CDR3 consists of 13 residues. Germline V gene data show CDR1 as DFQATT and CDR2 as SNEGSKA (reference sequence). The junction had 7 bases not matched to a gene; V was cut back by 5 bases and J by 4 bases.

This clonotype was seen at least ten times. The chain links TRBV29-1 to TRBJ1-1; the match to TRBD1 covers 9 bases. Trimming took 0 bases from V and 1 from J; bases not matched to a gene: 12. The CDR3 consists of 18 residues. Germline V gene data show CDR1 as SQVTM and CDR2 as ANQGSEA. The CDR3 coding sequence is TGCAGCGTTGAAGATCCCCTAAGGACAGGGGAGGGGAACACTGAAGCTTTCTTT. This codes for CSVEDPLRTGEGNTEAFF.

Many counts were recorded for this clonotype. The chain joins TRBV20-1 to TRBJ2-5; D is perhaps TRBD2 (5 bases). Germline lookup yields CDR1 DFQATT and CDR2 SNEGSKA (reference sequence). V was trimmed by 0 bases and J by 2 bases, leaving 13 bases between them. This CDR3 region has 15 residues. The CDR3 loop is CSAREQDYPQETQYF. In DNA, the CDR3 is TGCAGTGCTAGAGAACAAGACTATCCACAAGAGACCCAGTACTTC.

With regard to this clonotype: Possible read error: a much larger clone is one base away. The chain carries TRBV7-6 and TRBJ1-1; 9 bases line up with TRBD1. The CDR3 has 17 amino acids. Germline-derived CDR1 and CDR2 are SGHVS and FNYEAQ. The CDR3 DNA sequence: TGTGTCAGCAGCCGGAGTAGGACAGGGGCTCCGAACACTGAAGCTTTCTTT. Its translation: CVSSRSRTGAPNTEAFF.

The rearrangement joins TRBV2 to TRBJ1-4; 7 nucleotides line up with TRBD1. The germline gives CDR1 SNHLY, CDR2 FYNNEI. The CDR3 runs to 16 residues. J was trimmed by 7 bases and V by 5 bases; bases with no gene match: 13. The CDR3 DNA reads TGTGCCAGCAGTCGCAGGGGGGGGATTTCTAGTGAAAAACTGTTTTTT. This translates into CASSRRGGISSEKLFF.

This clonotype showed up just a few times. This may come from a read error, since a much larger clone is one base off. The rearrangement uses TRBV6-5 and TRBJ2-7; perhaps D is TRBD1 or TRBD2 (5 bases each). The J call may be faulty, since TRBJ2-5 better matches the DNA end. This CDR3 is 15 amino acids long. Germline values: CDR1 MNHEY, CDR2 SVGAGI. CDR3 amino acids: CASSSRDGARETQYF. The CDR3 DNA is TGTGCCAGCAGTTCCCGAGACGGGGCGCGGGAGACCCAGTACTTC.

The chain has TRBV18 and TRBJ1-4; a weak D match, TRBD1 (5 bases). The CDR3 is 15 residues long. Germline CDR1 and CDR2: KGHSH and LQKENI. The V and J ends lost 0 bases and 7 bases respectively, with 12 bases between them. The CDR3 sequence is CASSPPQAASEKLFF. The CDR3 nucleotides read TGTGCCAGCTCACCACCACAGGCTGCTAGTGAAAAACTGTTTTTT.